This T cell receptor beta chain was obtained from a study of tumor-infiltrating lymphocytes in primary liver carcinoma. Overall study context: Staging placed the tumors at T1-T3 N0M0, and they measured about 4.2 to 10 cm across. Roughly 3.65 to 7.5 million productive TCRbeta reads came from each sample, comparable across tissue types.

The researchers obtained blood RNA from unsorted whole blood and also extracted germline DNA. The study enrolled treatment-naive patients with chronic HBV infection. Surgery was preceded by the collection of approximately 4.2 milliliters of peripheral blood. Making TCR beta cDNA involved 400 to 600 ng total RNA and a constant-region primer. Slightly modified ARM-PCR with three nested multiplex PCR rounds yielded TCR beta libraries. With TRBV1-TRBV30 forward primers and a C-beta reverse primer, the first two PCR rounds were run for around 10 cycles each. MiXCR, run by TCRdb on the multiplex PCR reads, gives a single entry per CDR3 protein. This table holds fewer than 400,000 distinct CDR3 sequences, roughly 60% found once. The ends were cut back, 7 bases at V and 3 bases at J, with 7 bases in the middle. Germline V gene data show CDR1 as WSHSY and CDR2 as SAAADI. The CDR3 covers 11 residues.

This receptor was identified in a woman aged 30 to 39 with primary liver carcinoma and hepatitis B virus infection. The material sequenced was peripheral blood. V usage is TRBV10-2 and J usage is TRBJ2-7; D possibly corresponds to TRBD1 (6 bases). CDR3: CASNRDYEQYF. For the CDR3, the DNA is TGCGCCAGCAACAGGGACTACGAGCAGTACTTC.